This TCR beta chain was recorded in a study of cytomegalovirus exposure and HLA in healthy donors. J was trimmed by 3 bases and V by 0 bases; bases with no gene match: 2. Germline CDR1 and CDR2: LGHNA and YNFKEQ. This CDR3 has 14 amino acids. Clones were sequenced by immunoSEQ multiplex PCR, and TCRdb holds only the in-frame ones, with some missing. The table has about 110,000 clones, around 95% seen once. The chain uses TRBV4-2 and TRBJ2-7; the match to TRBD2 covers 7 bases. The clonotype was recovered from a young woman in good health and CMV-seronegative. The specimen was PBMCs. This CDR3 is CASSQEGGVYEQYF. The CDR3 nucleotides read TGTGCCAGCAGCCAAGAGGGGGGGGTCTACGAGCAGTACTTC.